The clone carrying this TCR beta chain was observed many times. Its target is unknown. This sample was taken from a study of T cells in Graves' hyperthyroidism and ophthalmopathy. Overall study findings and caveats: Expanded thyroid clonotypes (above 0.001) were mostly also found in blood.

Trimming removed 7 bases from V and 3 bases from J, with 6 bases in between. This CDR3 region has 12 residues. Stable hyperthyroidism: no ophthalmopathy progression over 18 months of follow-up. Every diagnosis used clinical symptoms, serum thyroxine and TRAb, thyroid ultrasound and orbital computed tomography. Out of roughly 10 ml of fresh peripheral blood came the PBMCs. Regions amplified from RNA transcripts were the TCR beta CDR3 regions. The primer set for the first-round RT-PCR of the TCR CDR3 was HTBI. One entry per CDR3 protein results from TCRdb running MiXCR on the multiplex PCR reads. Of roughly 350,000 distinct CDR3 sequences listed, over 11% were seen once; the top ten hold approximately 25%.

The sequence was obtained from a woman under 40 with Graves' hyperthyroidism. The gene calls are TRBV12-3 or TRBV12-4 and TRBJ2-2, with D possibly being TRBD1 (6 bases). The sequenced material came from blood. The DNA of the CDR3 is TGTGCCAGCAAGGGGGACACCGGGGAGCTGTTTTTT. Translation gives CASKGDTGELFF.